What follows are 5 T cell receptor beta chains derived from one specimen sequenced in a study of OX40 agonist ivuxolimab in advanced cancers. Libraries were prepared by immunoSEQ multiplex PCR; TCRdb keeps only in-frame clonotypes and omits some of them. The table records tens of thousands of clones, roughly nine tenths of them present only once. Specimen: CD4+ or CD8+ T cells sorted from blood, collected in a trial of the OX40 agonist ivuxolimab. The receptors stem from an adult with an advanced solid tumor such as melanoma, head and neck, liver or kidney cancer.

This sequence joins TRBV19 and TRBJ2-3; 7 nucleotides align to TRBD1. Germline CDR1 reads LNHDA; CDR2 reads SQIVND (reference sequence). The CDR3 is 17 residues long. Trimming took 4 bases from V and 1 from J; bases not matched to a gene: 11. The CDR3 here is CASSTYPDRWGTDTQYF. The DNA of the CDR3 is TGTGCCAGTAGTACCTACCCGGACAGGTGGGGCACAGATACGCAGTATTTT.

The chain links TRBV29-1 to TRBJ2-3; 10 bases line up with TRBD1. The CDR3 length is 15 residues. The junction had 5 bases not matched to a gene; V was cut back by 4 bases and J by 1 base. Germline V gene lookup returns CDR1 SQVTM and CDR2 ANQGSEA. DNA of the CDR3: TGCAGCGTTGCAGGGACAGGGGTTGGCACAGATACGCAGTATTTT. It encodes CSVAGTGVGTDTQYF.

The chain links TRBV6-5 to TRBJ1-2; D call uncertain. Trimming shortened V by 5 bases and J by 3 bases, and 16 bases separated the two germline ends. This CDR3 is built from 15 residues. Germline V CDR1 and CDR2: MNHEY, SVGAGI. For the CDR3, the DNA is TGTGCCAGCAGTAATTACCCTACAACGGACTATGGCTACACCTTC. It is translated as CASSNYPTTDYGYTF.

This chain connects TRBV5-1 to TRBJ2-2; 9 positions agree with TRBD1. The germline V gene encodes CDR1 SGHRS and CDR2 YFSETQ. The CDR3 length is 15 residues. V lost 3 bases to trimming and J lost 4 bases; unmatched junction nucleotides: 4. The CDR3 loop reads CASSSGTGRTGELFF. As DNA, the CDR3 is TGCGCCAGCAGCTCCGGGACAGGGCGCACCGGGGAGCTGTTTTTT.

J is TRBJ2-2 and V is TRBV4-1, with D possibly called TRBD1 or TRBD2 (5 bases each). The CDR3 loop spans 15 amino acids. V was clipped by 1 base and J by 6 bases, with 12 bases between them. Germline-derived CDR1 and CDR2 are MGHRA and YSYEKL. The CDR3 loop reads CASSQVLVGAGELFF. The CDR3, as DNA: TGCGCCAGCAGCCAAGTCCTAGTGGGGGCCGGGGAGCTGTTTTTT.